The T cell receptor beta chain under discussion was sequenced for a study of blood T cell repertoires in COVID-19. At the level of the study: Donors in the United States, Italy and Spain gave samples during acute or convalescent COVID-19. Sources were T cells, B-cell-depleted T cells, or PBMCs; the material itself was cDNA or gDNA.

The ends were cut back, 2 bases at V and 4 bases at J, with 15 bases in the middle. Germline V CDR1 and CDR2: SGHNT, YENEEA. The CDR3 is 15 residues long. Methods used by the authors: Reference gene primer amplification gave estimated nucleated cell counts. Method: immunoSEQ multiplex PCR; TCRdb's copy keeps in-frame clones and lacks some. That table supplies the V and J calls and clone size; D and trimming were determined from the DNA. The table lists some 83,000 clones, 80% of them singletons. The sample taken for sequencing was peripheral blood. This chain links TRBV11-3 with TRBJ2-7; perhaps TRBD1 as D (5 bases). The receptor was isolated from a man between 60 and 75 years old with active or convalescent COVID-19. The CDR3 DNA is TGTGCCAGCAGCTTAAAACAGGTGACCAAGTACGAGCAGTACTTC. This codes for CASSLKQVTKYEQYF.